This TCR beta chain comes out of a study of blood T cell repertoires in COVID-19. Authors' analysis steps: Estimation of nucleated cell counts was performed using reference gene primer amplification. Assay used: immunoSEQ multiplex PCR; TCRdb lists only in-frame clones, some missing. Clone size and the V and J calls come from that table; the DNA yielded D and trimming. Of more than 200,000 clones listed, around 86% are singletons. Losses at the gene ends were 0 bases for V and 1 base for J; bases not matched to a gene: 3. Germline CDR1 and CDR2: MNHEY and SMNVEV (reference sequence). The CDR3 sequence is 17 residues long. This clone appeared many times.

Sample: peripheral blood. This chain connects TRBV27 to TRBJ1-5, with 10 positions matching TRBD1. The clonotype originates from an older woman with COVID-19, enrolled during active disease. The CDR3, as DNA: TGTGCCAGCAGTTTATCGAAGGGACAGGGGAGCAATCAGCCCCAGCATTTT. It yields the protein CASSLSKGQGSNQPQHF.